This entry lists 25 T cell receptor beta chains sequenced from one sample in a study of blood T cell repertoires in COVID-19. Profiled with immunoSEQ multiplex PCR; TCRdb holds only in-frame clones, not every one. Here the sample spans 300,000 or so clones, approximately 92% being singletons. Sequencing used PBMCs or T cells enriched from blood (not recorded which). Every receptor here comes from a woman in her twenties or thirties who had recovered from COVID-19.

The chain uses TRBV7-8 and TRBJ2-7; 8 nucleotides align to TRBD2. Looked up from germline, CDR1 is SGHVS and CDR2 is FQNEAQ. Losses at the gene ends were 5 bases for V and 4 bases for J; bases not matched to a gene: 4. The CDR3 extends over 13 amino acids. The CDR3 bases are TGTGCCAGCAGCCCTTCGGGAGGGTACGAGCAGTACTTC. As protein: CASSPSGGYEQYF.

Points on this clone: At one end the junction does not follow the germline gene, possibly because of a read error. The V and J genes are TRBV7-7 and TRBJ2-3; TRBD2 aligns across 7 bases. The CDR3 has 15 amino acids. The germline CDR1 and CDR2 sequences are SSHAT and FNYEAQ (reference sequence). The CDR3, as DNA: TGTGCTAGCAGTTCTAGCGGACTTAGCACAGATACGCAGTATTTT. This encodes CASSSSGLSTDTQYF.

V is TRBV29-1 and J is TRBJ1-2; 9 nucleotides align to TRBD1. With V trimmed by 8 bases and J by 3 bases, 4 bases remained unmatched. Germline V gives CDR1 SQVTM, CDR2 ANQGSEA. This CDR3 contains 12 residues. The CDR3: CSTDRGDYGYTF. The CDR3 nucleotides are TGCAGCACAGACAGGGGGGACTATGGCTACACCTTC. Looking up the rest from reference TRBV29-1 and TRBJ1-2 gives the full variable domain: SAVISQKPSRDICQRGTSLTIQCQVDSQVTMMFWYRQQPGQSLTLIATANQGSEATYESGFVIDKFPISRPNLTFSTLTVSNMSPEDSSIYLCSTDRGDYGYTFGSGTRLTVV.

The chain employs TRBV19 and TRBJ2-2; TRBD2 matches 10 bases. The CDR3 has 16 residues. J lost 4 bases, V lost 5 bases, and 7 bases had no gene match. Germline lookup yields CDR1 LNHDA and CDR2 SQIVND (reference sequence). The CDR3 region has the DNA TGTGCCAGTAGTCGCGTAGCGGGAGGCATCACCGGGGAGCTGTTTTTT. It translates to CASSRVAGGITGELFF.

V gene TRBV28 combines with J gene TRBJ1-3; D remains ambiguous. This CDR3 comprises 14 residues. Germline values: CDR1 MDHEN, CDR2 SYDVKM. V lost 4 bases to trimming and J lost 0 bases, with 7 bases between them. The CDR3 DNA reads TGTGCCAGCAGTTCCGGAGCCTCTGGAAACACCATATATTTT. Translation gives CASSSGASGNTIYF.

V is TRBV6-2 or TRBV6-3 and J is TRBJ2-7, with TRBD2 matching over 14 bases. This CDR3 contains 17 residues. With 6 bases clipped from V and 3 bases from J, the junction kept 10 bases outside the gene matches. Germline values: CDR1 MNHEY, CDR2 SVGEGT. CDR3 in amino acids: CASSPGTSGSTSYEQYF. CDR3 nucleotides: TGTGCCAGCAGCCCCGGGACTAGCGGGAGCACTAGCTACGAGCAGTACTTC.

This chain joins TRBV9 and TRBJ2-2, with 9 nucleotides matching TRBD2. The V gene's germline CDR1 is SGDLS and CDR2 YYNGEE. V was clipped by 0 bases and J by 4 bases; unmatched bases: 4. The CDR3 spans 16 residues. The CDR3 spells CASSVEAGGPTGELFF. In DNA form, the CDR3 reads TGTGCCAGCAGCGTAGAGGCGGGAGGGCCCACCGGGGAGCTGTTTTTT.

V usage is TRBV28 and J usage is TRBJ1-6; 8 bases align to TRBD1. The CDR3 spans 16 residues. Germline assignment: CDR1 MDHEN and CDR2 SYDVKM. Losses at the gene ends were 5 bases for V and 9 bases for J; bases not matched to a gene: 12. The CDR3 coding sequence is TGTGCCAGCAGTGCTCGGACAGGGCTAATGGGTTCACCCCTCCACTTT. This translates into CASSARTGLMGSPLHF.

This chain uses TRBV29-1 with TRBJ2-2; TRBD2 agrees at 11 bases. Germline CDR1 SQVTM, CDR2 ANQGSEA. This CDR3 comprises 17 residues. V trimming: 4 bases; J trimming: 1 base; junction bases outside the gene matches: 8. The CDR3 DNA follows: TGCAGCGTTGTGTCACTAGCGGGAGAGAAGAACACCGGGGAGCTGTTTTTT. Translating gives CSVVSLAGEKNTGELFF.

The chain employs TRBV11-2 and TRBJ1-1; 7 bases line up with TRBD1. The CDR3 covers 15 residues. Trimming removed 6 bases from V and 1 base from J; junction bases left unmatched: 8. CDR1 and CDR2 (germline): SGHAT, FQNNGV. The CDR3 loop is CASRPPGQRNTEAFF. DNA of the CDR3: TGTGCCAGCAGGCCCCCGGGACAGCGGAACACTGAAGCTTTCTTT.

V usage is TRBV28 and J usage is TRBJ1-2; 8 bases are a match to TRBD1. Trimming at V came to 6 bases and at J to 2 bases, leaving 8 bases not matched to a gene. Germline V gives CDR1 MDHEN, CDR2 SYDVKM. CDR3 size: 15 residues. The CDR3 nucleotides are TGTGCCAGCAGCTCGCAGGGGGCGGAGAACTATGGCTACACCTTC. This codes for CASSSQGAENYGYTF.

The rearrangement uses TRBV25-1 and TRBJ1-5; 8 bases match TRBD1. The CDR3 is 15 amino acids. Germline CDR1 is MGHDK and CDR2 is SYGVNS. Trimming took 5 bases from V and 2 from J; bases not matched to a gene: 5. The chain's CDR3 is CASSPQGEGNQPQHF. CDR3 sequence (DNA): TGTGCCAGCAGTCCACAGGGGGAAGGCAATCAGCCCCAGCATTTT.

Only a few counts were recorded for this clone. The chain employs TRBV19 and TRBJ2-7, with 10 bases aligning to TRBD2. V lost 5 bases, J lost 6 bases, and 16 bases stayed unmatched. Looked up from germline, CDR1 is LNHDA and CDR2 is SQIVND (reference sequence). The CDR3 length is 17 residues. CDR3 sequence (DNA): TGTGCCAGTAGTCCCGGGGCTAGCGGGAGCGGCTACCTCGAGCAGTACTTC. Protein: CASSPGASGSGYLEQYF. Full variable domain (outside the CDR3, taken from reference TRBV19 and TRBJ2-7): DGGITQSPKYLFRKEGQNVTLSCEQNLNHDAMYWYRQDPGQGLRLIYYSQIVNDFQKGDIAEGYSVSREKKESFPLTVTSAQKNPTAFYLCASSPGASGSGYLEQYFGPGTRLTVT.

This clone appeared a single time. The CDR3 spells CASSQDPLGQARGSPLHF. The CDR3 bases are TGTGCCAGCAGCCAAGATCCCCTCGGACAGGCTAGGGGATCACCCCTCCACTTT. The chain combines TRBV3-1 (or the pseudogene TRBV3-2) with TRBJ1-6; 7 bases are a match to TRBD1. V lost 0 bases and J lost 10; bases outside the gene matches: 15. Germline assignment: CDR1 LGHDT and CDR2 YNNKEL (reference sequence). The CDR3 length is 18 residues.

Remarks on this clone: The sample holds other DNA sequences that translate to the same CDR3. The chain is built from TRBV18 and TRBJ2-7; 8 bases agree with TRBD2. Trimming removed 3 bases from V and 0 bases from J; junction bases left unmatched: 1. CDR3 size: 14 residues. Germline V gene sequence: CDR1 KGHSH, CDR2 LQKENI. The CDR3 region is CASSPRGGSYEQYF. CDR3 coding DNA: TGTGCCAGCTCACCTCGGGGGGGCTCCTACGAGCAGTACTTC.

CDR3 DNA sequence: TGTGCCAGCAGTGAATCTGTGTTTAATCAGCCCCAGCATTTT. Its translation is CASSESVFNQPQHF. The chain has TRBV2 and TRBJ1-5; D is unresolved. The germline gives CDR1 SNHLY, CDR2 FYNNEI. CDR3 length: 14 amino acids. The V and J ends lost 2 bases and 4 bases respectively, with 9 bases between them.

This chain links TRBV7-2 with TRBJ1-5, with D possibly being TRBD1 (5 bases). CDR1 SGHTA and CDR2 FQGNSA come from the germline V gene. The CDR3 spans 13 residues. Trimming took off 3 bases at V and 6 bases at J, with 9 bases between the two ends. The CDR3, as DNA: TGTGCCAGCAGCTTGTTGGGGGGTCAGCCCCAGCATTTT. Translation: CASSLLGGQPQHF. Combining the CDR3 with reference TRBV7-2 and TRBJ1-5 gives the whole variable domain GAGVSQSPSNKVTEKGKDVELRCDPISGHTALYWYRQSLGQGLEFLIYFQGNSAPDKSGLPSDRFSAERTGGSVSTLTIQRTQQEDSAVYLCASSLLGGQPQHFGDGTRLSIL.

This chain connects TRBV28 to TRBJ1-5; TRBD1 matches 7 bases. Germline V CDR1 and CDR2: MDHEN, SYDVKM. The CDR3 consists of 19 residues. V was clipped by 7 bases and J by 0 bases; unmatched bases: 18. This chain's CDR3 is CASIQTTGAKTYSNQPQHF. In DNA form, the CDR3 reads TGTGCCAGCATCCAAACCACAGGGGCGAAGACATATAGCAATCAGCCCCAGCATTTT.

This clone has just a few counts. This chain uses TRBV3-1 (or the pseudogene TRBV3-2) with TRBJ2-7, with 9 bases aligning to TRBD1. Germline trimming cut 10 bases from V and 4 bases from J; bases unmatched to any gene: 2. The germline V gene encodes CDR1 LGHDT and CDR2 YNNKEL (reference sequence). The CDR3 loop spans 11 amino acids. For the CDR3, the DNA is TGTGCCACACAGGGGGCATACGAGCAGTACTTC. Its protein is CATQGAYEQYF.

The rearrangement links TRBV18 to TRBJ2-3; TRBD2 matches at 10 bases. Germline V gene lookup returns CDR1 KGHSH and CDR2 LQKENI. The CDR3 has 19 residues. V lost 4 bases and J lost 5; bases outside the gene matches: 18. The CDR3 region has the DNA TGTGCCAGCTCACGGACAGGGAGACTAGCGGGCTCACGGGGAGATACGCAGTATTTT. Protein: CASSRTGRLAGSRGDTQYF.

The chain combines TRBV28 with TRBJ1-2, with 7 bases identical to TRBD1. The CDR3 runs to 15 residues. Germline trimming cut 5 bases from V and 0 bases from J; bases unmatched to any gene: 6. Per germline, CDR1 MDHEN and CDR2 SYDVKM. CDR3 loop: CASSPGTAPNYGYTF. The CDR3, as DNA: TGTGCCAGCAGTCCTGGGACAGCACCTAACTATGGCTACACCTTC.

This rearrangement joins TRBV3-1 (or the pseudogene TRBV3-2) to TRBJ1-5; D not certain. The CDR3 runs 15 residues. Germline values: CDR1 LGHDT, CDR2 YNNKEL (reference sequence). V shed 0 bases and J shed 5 bases, with 11 bases lying between them. The DNA of the CDR3 is TGTGCCAGCAGCCAAGAATCAAATTCCCATCAGCCCCAGCATTTT. Its translation: CASSQESNSHQPQHF.

The rearrangement uses TRBV5-1 and TRBJ2-2; D not resolved. This CDR3 is 15 amino acids long. Trimming stripped 0 bases from V and 4 bases from J, with 10 bases between. CDR1 is SGHRS, CDR2 YFSETQ, per germline. In DNA form, the CDR3 reads TGCGCCAGCAGCTTGGATGGTAGTCGCACCGGGGAGCTGTTTTTT. Amino acid sequence: CASSLDGSRTGELFF.

As DNA, the CDR3 is TGTGCCAGCAGCTCCCTGGCAGGGTTTAGTGGCTACACCTTC. This codes for CASSSLAGFSGYTF. The V call is TRBV11-2, the J call TRBJ1-2; possible D gene TRBD1, 5 bases. V gave up 4 bases and J gave up 7 bases, with 16 bases separating them. The length of the CDR3 is 14 residues. Germline V gene lookup returns CDR1 SGHAT and CDR2 FQNNGV.

The gene calls are TRBV4-3 and TRBJ1-1; weak D call: TRBD1 (5 bases). The CDR3 sequence is 16 residues long. Per germline, CDR1 LGHNA and CDR2 YSLEER. The V end lost 0 bases, the J end lost 0 bases, and 11 bases lay between the germline ends. CDR3 coding DNA: TGCGCCAGCAGCCAAGAGATGGGCAGGGTGAACACTGAAGCTTTCTTT. It codes for CASSQEMGRVNTEAFF.